The sequence of this T cell receptor beta chain was determined in a study of T-cell memory formation after mild COVID-19. Findings and caveats of the study: A second wave expanding day 15 to 37 was CD4+-biased; contracting clones were balanced.

TCR alpha and TCR beta cDNA libraries carrying sample barcodes and UMIs came from 5'RACE with constant-segment primers. TCRdb reprocessed the 5' RACE reads via MiXCR and lists one record per CDR3 protein. The table includes 200,000 to 250,000 distinct CDR3 sequences, 9.5% detected once. The V gene lost 3 bases and the J gene lost 11 bases, with 11 bases spanning the gap. Germline V lookup: CDR1 MNHEY, CDR2 SMNVEV (reference sequence). This CDR3 spans 13 amino acids. This clonotype was detected only a few times. Its cognate antigen is unknown. This receptor was taken from a man aged 18 to 29 who had mild COVID-19 (a few samples of this study predate the infection). Cell type and time point are not known. The V and J genes are TRBV27 and TRBJ1-6; D is ambiguous. Sequenced sample: PBMCs or a T cell subset sorted from them (not recorded which). CDR3 nucleotides: TGTGCCAGCAGTTTCGGCCCCCGGCCACCCCTCCACTTT. Protein product: CASSFGPRPPLHF.